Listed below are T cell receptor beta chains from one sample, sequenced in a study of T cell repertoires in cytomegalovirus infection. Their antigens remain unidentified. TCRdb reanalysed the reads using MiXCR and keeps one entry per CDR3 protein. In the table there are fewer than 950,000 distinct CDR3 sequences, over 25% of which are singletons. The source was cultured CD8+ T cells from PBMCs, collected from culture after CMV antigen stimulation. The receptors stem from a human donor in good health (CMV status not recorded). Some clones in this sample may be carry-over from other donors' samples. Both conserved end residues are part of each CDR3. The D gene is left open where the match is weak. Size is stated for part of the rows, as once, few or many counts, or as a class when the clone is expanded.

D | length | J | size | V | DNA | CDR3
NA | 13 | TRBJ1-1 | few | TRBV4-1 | TGCGCCAGCAGTGAATTTTCAAACACTGAAGCTTTCTTT | CASSEFSNTEAFF
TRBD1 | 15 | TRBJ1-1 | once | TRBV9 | TGTGCCAGCAGCGCGGGACAGCGGGGGAACACTGAAGCTTTCTTT | CASSAGQRGNTEAFF
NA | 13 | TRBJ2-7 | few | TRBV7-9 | TGTGCCAGCAGCCCACCTCCTTCCTACGAGCAGTACTTC | CASSPPPSYEQYF
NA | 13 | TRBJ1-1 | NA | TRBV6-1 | TGTGCCACCTTGACGGGCCTAAACACTGAAGCTTTCTTT | CATLTGLNTEAFF
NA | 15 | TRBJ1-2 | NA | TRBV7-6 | TGTGCCAGCAGCTCCCCGGGACCCAATAACTATGGCTACACCTTC | CASSSPGPNNYGYTF
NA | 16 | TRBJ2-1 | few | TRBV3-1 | TGTGCCAGCAGCCAATTCCCGTCGGGACTCGCCAATGAGCAGTTCTTC | CASSQFPSGLANEQFF
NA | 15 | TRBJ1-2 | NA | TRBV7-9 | TGTGCCAGCAGCTCGGGCGACAGCCCTCACTATGGCTACACCTTC | CASSSGDSPHYGYTF
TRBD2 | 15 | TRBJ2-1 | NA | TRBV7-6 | TGTGTCAGCAGTCTGAGCGGGGGGCCGTACAATGAGCAGTTCTTC | CVSSLSGGPYNEQFF
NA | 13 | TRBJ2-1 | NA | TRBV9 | TGTGCCAGCAGCGGGGGATCGGTCCATGAGCAGTTCTTC | CASSGGSVHEQFF
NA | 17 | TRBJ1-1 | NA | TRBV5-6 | TGTGCCAGCAGCTTGTCTTCGAACTGGGCTCTGAACACTGAAGCTTTCTTT | CASSLSSNWALNTEAFF
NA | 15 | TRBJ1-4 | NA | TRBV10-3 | TGTGCCATCAGTGGTGGACTCCGGGGAGGTGAAAAACTGTTTTTT | CAISGGLRGGEKLFF
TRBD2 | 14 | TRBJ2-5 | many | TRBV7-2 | TGTGCCAGCAGCTTAAGGCGGGAGGAGGAGACCCAGTACTTC | CASSLRREEETQYF
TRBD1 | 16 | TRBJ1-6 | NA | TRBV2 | TGTGCCAGCAGGGGGACAGGGGGAAACGGAAATTCACCCCTCCACTTT | CASRGTGGNGNSPLHF
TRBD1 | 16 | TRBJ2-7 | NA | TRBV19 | TGTGCCACCCTAGGCCTCCGGACAGGGGGTTTCTACGAGCAGTACTTC | CATLGLRTGGFYEQYF
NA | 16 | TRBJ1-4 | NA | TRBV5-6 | TGTGCCAGCAGCATTGGAGGGACCCCAACTAATGAAAAACTGTTTTTT | CASSIGGTPTNEKLFF
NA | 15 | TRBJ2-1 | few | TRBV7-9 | TGTGCCAGCAGCTTAGCGTGGGCAGGTAACAATGAGCAGTTCTTC | CASSLAWAGNNEQFF
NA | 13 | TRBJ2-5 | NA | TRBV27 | TGTGCCAGCAAATCCGGGACGGAAGAGACCCAGTACTTC | CASKSGTEETQYF
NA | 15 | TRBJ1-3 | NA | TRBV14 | TGTGCCAGCAGCCAAGATCGACAGGAGGGAAACACCATATATTTT | CASSQDRQEGNTIYF
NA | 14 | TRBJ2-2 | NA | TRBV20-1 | TGCAGTGCTCCTGACAGAGATAACACCGGGGAGCTGTTTTTT | CSAPDRDNTGELFF
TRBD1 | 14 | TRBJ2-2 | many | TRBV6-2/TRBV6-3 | TGTGCCAGCAGTAAAAGGGACAGAGACGGGGAGCTGTTTTTT | CASSKRDRDGELFF
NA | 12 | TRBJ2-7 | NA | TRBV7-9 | TGTGCCAGCAGCTTACCCTTTTACGAGCAGTACTTC | CASSLPFYEQYF
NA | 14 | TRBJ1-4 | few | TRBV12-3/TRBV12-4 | TGTGCCAGCACCAGCGGGCAGGGCGGTGAAAAACTGTTTTTT | CASTSGQGGEKLFF
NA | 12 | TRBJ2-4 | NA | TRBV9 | TGTGCCAGCAGCGTAGTCGGGAACATTCAGTACTTC | CASSVVGNIQYF
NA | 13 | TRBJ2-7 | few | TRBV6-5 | TGTGCCGCAAACCCCGGGGCGGGCGACGAGCAGTACTTC | CAANPGAGDEQYF
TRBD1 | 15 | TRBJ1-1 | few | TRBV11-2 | TGTGCCAGCAGTCAAGGAGGGGGCTGGAGCACTGAAGCTTTCTTT | CASSQGGGWSTEAFF
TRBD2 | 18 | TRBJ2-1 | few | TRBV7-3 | TGTGCCAGCAGCTTAGGGTGGACGACTAGCGGGGTGGACAATGAGCAGTTCTTC | CASSLGWTTSGVDNEQFF
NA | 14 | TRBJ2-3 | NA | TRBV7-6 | TGTGCCAGCCCCGGGGGGCGGCGCACAGATACGCAGTATTTC | CASPGGRRTDTQYF
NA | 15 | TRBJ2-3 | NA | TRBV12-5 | TGTGCTAGTGGTTTGTTAACAGGTAGCACAGATACGCAGTATTTT | CASGLLTGSTDTQYF
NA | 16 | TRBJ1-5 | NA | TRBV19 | TGTGCCAGTAGTACCACAGTGGGGGCAGTCAGTCAGCCCCAGCATTTT | CASSTTVGAVSQPQHF
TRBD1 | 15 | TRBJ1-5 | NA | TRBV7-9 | TGTGCCAGCAGTTCCCACGGACAGGCGGGCCAGCCCCAGCATTTT | CASSSHGQAGQPQHF
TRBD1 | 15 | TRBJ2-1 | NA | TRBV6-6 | TGTGCCAGCAGTCCTCGACAGGGGGCCTACAATGAGCAGTTCTTC | CASSPRQGAYNEQFF
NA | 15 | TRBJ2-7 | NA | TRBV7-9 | TGTGCCAGCAGCTTCGACGGCCGCTCGTCCTACGAGCAGTACTTC | CASSFDGRSSYEQYF
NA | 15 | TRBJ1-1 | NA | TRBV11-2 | TGTGCCAGCAGCTTCATACAGGGTGGGTTCACTGAAGCTTTCTTT | CASSFIQGGFTEAFF
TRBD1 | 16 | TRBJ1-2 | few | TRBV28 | TGTGCCAGCACCATGCCCGGGGACAGGGGTGCCTATGGCTACACCTTC | CASTMPGDRGAYGYTF
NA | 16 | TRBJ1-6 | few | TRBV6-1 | TGTGCCAGCAGTGAGATCGGCCAGAGCGCCCATTCACCCCTCCACTTT | CASSEIGQSAHSPLHF
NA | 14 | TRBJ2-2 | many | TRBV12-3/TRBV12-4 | TGTGCCAGCAGTTTAATTTTAGAAACCGGGGAGCTGTTTTTT | CASSLILETGELFF
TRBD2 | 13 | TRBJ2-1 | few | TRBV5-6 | TGTGCCAGTCAGAGCGGGAGCTACAATGAGCAGTTCTTC | CASQSGSYNEQFF
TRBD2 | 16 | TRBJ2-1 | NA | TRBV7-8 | TGTGCCAGCAGCTTAGAGGGACTAGCGGTCTACAATGAGCAGTTCTTC | CASSLEGLAVYNEQFF